The clone carrying this TCR beta chain appeared a single time. Germline lookup yields CDR1 SNHLY and CDR2 FYNNEI. V shed 6 bases and J shed 2 bases, with 14 bases lying between them. CDR3 length: 14 residues. TCRdb keeps only in-frame clones here, not all; method: immunoSEQ multiplex PCR. The data contain roughly 160,000 clones, around 80% of them seen just once; the ten biggest clones take up roughly 20%. This entry belongs to a study of blood T cell repertoires in COVID-19. The sequence was collected from a woman between 70 and 85 years old who had recovered from COVID-19. Sequenced input: peripheral blood. The rearrangement joins TRBV2 to TRBJ2-7, with a tentative D call TRBD2 (5 bases). The CDR3 is CASSSGLSTYEQYF. CDR3 bases: TGTGCCAGCAGCTCCGGACTGAGTACCTACGAGCAGTACTTC.